A single sample gave rise to the 4 T cell receptor beta chains below, sequenced in a study of blood T cell repertoires in COVID-19. The protocol was immunoSEQ multiplex PCR, while the TCRdb copy is restricted to in-frame clones and leaves out a portion. The sample has approximately 350,000 clones; more than 75% are singletons. Sequenced input: peripheral blood. These receptors were collected from a woman aged 45 to 65 with COVID-19, enrolled during active disease.

V gene TRBV5-6 combines with J gene TRBJ1-1; D uncertain. Trimming stripped 3 bases from V and 5 bases from J, with 11 bases between. The germline CDR1 and CDR2 sequences are SGHDT and YYEEEE. The CDR3 is 13 amino acids. CDR3 nucleotides: TGTGCCAGCAGCTCGGGGAAGCATACTGAAGCTTTCTTT. Translation gives CASSSGKHTEAFF. Using reference TRBV5-6 and TRBJ1-1 for the parts outside the CDR3, the full variable domain is DAGVTQSPTHLIKTRGQQVTLRCSPKSGHDTVSWYQQALGQGPQFIFQYYEEEERQRGNFPDRFSGHQFPNYSSELNVNALLLGDSALYLCASSSGKHTEAFFGQGTRLTVV.

The J gene is TRBJ1-4, the V gene TRBV5-8; TRBD1 matches 11 bases. The germline V gene encodes CDR1 SGHTS and CDR2 YDEGEE. The CDR3 runs 15 residues. After removal of 0 bases from V and 7 bases from J, the junction contained 2 bases not matched to a gene. The CDR3: CASSLVGTGGEKLFF. CDR3 DNA: TGTGCCAGCAGCTTGGTCGGGACAGGGGGTGAAAAACTGTTTTTT.

In its sample, this clone was seen once. This rearrangement joins TRBV12-5 to TRBJ1-4; possibly TRBD1 for D (5 bases). There are 13 residues in the CDR3. Trimming removed 5 bases from V and 5 bases from J, with 9 bases in between. The germline V gene has CDR1 LGHNT and CDR2 FRNRAP. The DNA of the CDR3 is TGTGCTAGTGGTGCGGAGGGGAATGAAAAACTGTTTTTT. Protein sequence: CASGAEGNEKLFF.

The V call is TRBV19, the J call TRBJ2-3, with 7 positions matching TRBD2. This CDR3 contains 14 residues. Germline assignment: CDR1 LNHDA and CDR2 SQIVND (reference sequence). V lost 6 bases to trimming and J lost 2 bases; unmatched junction nucleotides: 5. CDR3 in amino acids: CASSYGRNTDTQYF. The CDR3, as DNA: TGTGCCAGTAGCTACGGGAGGAACACAGATACGCAGTATTTT.